This T cell receptor (beta chain) came from a study of blood T cell repertoires in COVID-19. Germline V gives CDR1 MNHEY, CDR2 SVGAGI. This CDR3 spans 15 amino acids. With V trimmed by 4 bases and J by 8 bases, 9 bases remained unmatched. Method: immunoSEQ multiplex PCR; TCRdb's copy keeps in-frame clones and lacks some. The sample yields around 25,000 clones, 88% seen once. This sequence originates from an older man in a cohort sampled during active COVID-19. The V call is TRBV6-5, the J call TRBJ2-1; 9 positions match TRBD1. Sequencing was carried out using peripheral blood. The CDR3 bases are TGTGCCAGCAGTTCCCGGGACAGGGCTGTACATGAGCAGTTCTTC. Its protein product is CASSSRDRAVHEQFF.